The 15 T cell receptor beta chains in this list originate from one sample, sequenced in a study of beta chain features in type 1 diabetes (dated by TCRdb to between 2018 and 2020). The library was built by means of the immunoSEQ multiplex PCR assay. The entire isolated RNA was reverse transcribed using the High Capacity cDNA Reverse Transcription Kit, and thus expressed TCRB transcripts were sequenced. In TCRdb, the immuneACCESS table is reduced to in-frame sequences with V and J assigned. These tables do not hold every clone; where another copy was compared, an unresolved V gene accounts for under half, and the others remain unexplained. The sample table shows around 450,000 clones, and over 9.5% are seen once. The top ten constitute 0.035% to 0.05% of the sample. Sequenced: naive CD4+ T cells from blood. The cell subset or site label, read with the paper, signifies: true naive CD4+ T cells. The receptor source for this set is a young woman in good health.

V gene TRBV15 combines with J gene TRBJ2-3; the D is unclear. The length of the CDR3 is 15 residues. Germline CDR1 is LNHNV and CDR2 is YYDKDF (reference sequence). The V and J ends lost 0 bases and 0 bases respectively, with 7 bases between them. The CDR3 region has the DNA TGTGCCACCAGCAGAGATGGCGCCAGCACAGATACGCAGTATTTT. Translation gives CATSRDGASTDTQYF.

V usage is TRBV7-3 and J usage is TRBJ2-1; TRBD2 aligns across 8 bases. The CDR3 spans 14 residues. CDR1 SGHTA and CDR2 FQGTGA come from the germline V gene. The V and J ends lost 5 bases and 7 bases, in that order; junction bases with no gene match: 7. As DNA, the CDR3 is TGTGCCAGCAGCCCCCGACTAGCGAGTAATGAGCAGTTCTTC. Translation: CASSPRLASNEQFF.

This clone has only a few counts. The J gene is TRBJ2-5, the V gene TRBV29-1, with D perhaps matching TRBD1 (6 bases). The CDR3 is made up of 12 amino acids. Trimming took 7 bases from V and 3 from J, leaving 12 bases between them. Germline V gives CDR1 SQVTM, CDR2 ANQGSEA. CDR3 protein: CSGFRQEETQYF. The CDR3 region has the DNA TGCAGCGGATTTCGACAGGAAGAGACCCAGTACTTC. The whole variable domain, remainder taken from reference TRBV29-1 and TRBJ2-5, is SAVISQKPSRDICQRGTSLTIQCQVDSQVTMMFWYRQQPGQSLTLIATANQGSEATYESGFVIDKFPISRPNLTFSTLTVSNMSPEDSSIYLCSGFRQEETQYFGPGTRLLVL.

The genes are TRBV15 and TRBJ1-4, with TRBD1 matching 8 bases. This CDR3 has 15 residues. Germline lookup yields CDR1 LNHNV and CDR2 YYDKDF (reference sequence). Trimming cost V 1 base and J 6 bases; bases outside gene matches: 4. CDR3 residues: CATSRAVGQDEKLFF. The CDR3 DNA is TGTGCCACCAGCAGAGCGGTGGGACAGGATGAAAAACTGTTTTTT.

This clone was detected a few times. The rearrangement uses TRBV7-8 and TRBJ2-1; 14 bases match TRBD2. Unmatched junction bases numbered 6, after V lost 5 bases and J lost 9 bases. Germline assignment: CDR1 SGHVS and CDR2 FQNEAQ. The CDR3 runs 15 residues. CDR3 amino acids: CASSPGTSGSFEQFF. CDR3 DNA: TGTGCCAGCAGCCCCGGGACTAGCGGGAGCTTTGAGCAGTTCTTC.

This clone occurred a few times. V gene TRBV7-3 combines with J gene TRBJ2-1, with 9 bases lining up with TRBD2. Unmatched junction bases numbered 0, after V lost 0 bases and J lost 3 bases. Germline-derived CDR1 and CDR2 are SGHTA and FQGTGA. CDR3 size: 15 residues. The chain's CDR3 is CASSLTAGGYNEQFF. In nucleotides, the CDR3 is TGTGCCAGCAGCTTAACAGCGGGGGGCTACAATGAGCAGTTCTTC. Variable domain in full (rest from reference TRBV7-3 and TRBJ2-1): GAGVSQTPSNKVTEKGKYVELRCDPISGHTALYWYRQSLGQGPEFLIYFQGTGAADDSGLPNDRFFAVRPEGSVSTLKIQRTERGDSAVYLCASSLTAGGYNEQFFGPGTRLTVL.

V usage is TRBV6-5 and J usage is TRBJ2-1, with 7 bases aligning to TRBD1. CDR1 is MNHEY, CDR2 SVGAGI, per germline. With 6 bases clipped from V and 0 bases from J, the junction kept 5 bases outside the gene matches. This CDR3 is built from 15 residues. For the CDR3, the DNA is TGTGCCAGCAGCTTAGACAGGGACTCCTACAATGAGCAGTTCTTC. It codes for CASSLDRDSYNEQFF.

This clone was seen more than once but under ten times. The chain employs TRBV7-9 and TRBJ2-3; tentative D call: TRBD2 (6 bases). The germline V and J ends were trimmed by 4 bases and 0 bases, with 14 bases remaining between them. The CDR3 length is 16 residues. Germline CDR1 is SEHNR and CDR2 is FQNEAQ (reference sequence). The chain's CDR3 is CASSSGLTISTDTQYF. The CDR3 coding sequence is TGTGCCAGCAGCTCGGGACTGACCATTAGCACAGATACGCAGTATTTT. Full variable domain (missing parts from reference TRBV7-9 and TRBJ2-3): DTGVSQNPRHKITKRGQNVTFRCDPISEHNRLYWYRQTLGQGPEFLTYFQNEAQLEKSRLLSDRFSAERPKGSFSTLEIQRTEQGDSAMYLCASSSGLTISTDTQYFGPGTRLTVL.

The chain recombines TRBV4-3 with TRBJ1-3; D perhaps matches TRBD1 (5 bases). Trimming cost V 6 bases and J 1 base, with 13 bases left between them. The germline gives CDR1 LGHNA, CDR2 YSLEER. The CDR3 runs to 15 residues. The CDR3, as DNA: TGCGCCAGCAGGAACAAACGGACATCTGGAAACACCATATATTTT. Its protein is CASRNKRTSGNTIYF.

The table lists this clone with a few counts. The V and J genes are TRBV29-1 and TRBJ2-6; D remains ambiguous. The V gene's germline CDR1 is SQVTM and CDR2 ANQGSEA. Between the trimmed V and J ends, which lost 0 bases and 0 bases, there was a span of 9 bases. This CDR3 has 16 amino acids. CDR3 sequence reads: CSVEDGRSSGANVLTF. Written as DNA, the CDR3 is TGCAGCGTTGAAGATGGACGGAGCTCTGGGGCCAACGTCCTGACTTTC. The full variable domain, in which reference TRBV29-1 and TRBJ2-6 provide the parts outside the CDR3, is SAVISQKPSRDICQRGTSLTIQCQVDSQVTMMFWYRQQPGQSLTLIATANQGSEATYESGFVIDKFPISRPNLTFSTLTVSNMSPEDSSIYLCSVEDGRSSGANVLTFGAGSRLTVL.

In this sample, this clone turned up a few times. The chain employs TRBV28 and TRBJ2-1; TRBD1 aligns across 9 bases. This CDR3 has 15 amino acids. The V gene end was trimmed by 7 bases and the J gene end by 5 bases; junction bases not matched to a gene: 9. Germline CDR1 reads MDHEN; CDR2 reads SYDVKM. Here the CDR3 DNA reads TGTGCCAGCATTACTACCGGGACAGGGAACAATGAGCAGTTCTTC. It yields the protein CASITTGTGNNEQFF.

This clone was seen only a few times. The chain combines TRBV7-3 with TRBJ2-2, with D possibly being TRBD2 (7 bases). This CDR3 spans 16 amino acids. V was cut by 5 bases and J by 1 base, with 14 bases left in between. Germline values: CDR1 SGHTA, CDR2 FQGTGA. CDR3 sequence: CASSPPGGQNTGELFF. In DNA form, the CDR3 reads TGTGCCAGCAGCCCACCCGGGGGGCAGAACACCGGGGAGCTGTTTTTT.

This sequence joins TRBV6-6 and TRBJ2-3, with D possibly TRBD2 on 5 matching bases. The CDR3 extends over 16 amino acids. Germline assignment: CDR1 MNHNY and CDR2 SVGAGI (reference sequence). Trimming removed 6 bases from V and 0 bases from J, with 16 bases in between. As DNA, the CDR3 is TGTGCCAGCAGCCCGACGTCCGCGGGCAGCACAGATACGCAGTATTTT. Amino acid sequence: CASSPTSAGSTDTQYF.

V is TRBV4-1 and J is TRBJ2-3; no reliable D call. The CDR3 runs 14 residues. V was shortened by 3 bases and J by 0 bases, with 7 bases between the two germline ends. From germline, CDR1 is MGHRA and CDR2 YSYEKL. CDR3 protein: CASSQVRSTDTQYF. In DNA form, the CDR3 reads TGCGCCAGCAGCCAGGTCAGAAGCACAGATACGCAGTATTTT.

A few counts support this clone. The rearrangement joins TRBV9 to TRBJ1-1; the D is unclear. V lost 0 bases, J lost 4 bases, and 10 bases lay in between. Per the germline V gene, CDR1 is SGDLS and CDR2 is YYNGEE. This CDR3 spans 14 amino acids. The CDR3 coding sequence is TGTGCCAGCAGCGTAGGGAGGCTTAGCACTGAAGCTTTCTTT. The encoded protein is CASSVGRLSTEAFF.